Below, 14 T cell receptor beta chains from the same sample are listed, as sequenced in a study of cytomegalovirus exposure and HLA in healthy donors. 60 Vbeta and 13 Jbeta primers were used in PCR. The table came from immunoSEQ multiplex PCR; TCRdb's copy has only in-frame clones and leaves some out. This sample has tens of thousands of clones, with about three quarters found just once. The source material was PBMCs. These receptors all come from a man between 18 and 35 years old in good health and CMV-seronegative.

In its sample, this clone was seen a few times. J is TRBJ2-6 and V is TRBV28; D perhaps matches TRBD1 (5 bases). Deletions cut 3 bases from V and 0 bases from J, with 18 bases between. The CDR3 length is 19 residues. Per the germline V gene, CDR1 is MDHEN and CDR2 is SYDVKM. CDR3 in amino acids: CASSFNRISLSSGANVLTF. Written as DNA, the CDR3 is TGTGCCAGCAGTTTCAACAGGATTTCCTTGAGCTCTGGGGCCAACGTCCTGACTTTC.

In its sample, this clone was seen once. The V call is TRBV6-1, the J call TRBJ2-7; 7 bases line up with TRBD2. V lost 11 bases to trimming and J lost 1 base; unmatched junction nucleotides: 5. Germline lookup yields CDR1 MNHNS and CDR2 SASEGT. The CDR3 runs to 12 residues. The CDR3 DNA reads TGTGCCGTACTCGGGAGGTCCTACGAGCAGTACGTC. It yields the protein CAVLGRSYEQYV.

This chain's CDR3 is CASSQAGIHAFF. Written as DNA, the CDR3 is TGTGCCAGCAGCCAAGCAGGGATTCACGCTTTCTTT. The chain recombines TRBV14 with TRBJ1-1; maybe TRBD1 (5 bases). V lost 1 base to trimming and J lost 11 bases, with 11 bases between them. The CDR3 extends over 12 amino acids. Germline V gene data show CDR1 as SGHDN and CDR2 as FVKESK.

The V gene is TRBV29-1, the J gene TRBJ1-2; the D gene is possibly TRBD1 (5 bases). This CDR3 comprises 14 residues. CDR1 is SQVTM and CDR2 is ANQGSEA in the germline V gene. Trimming removed 7 bases at V and 5 bases at J, with 20 bases between. CDR3 in amino acids: CSGGGGESGYGYTF. CDR3 coding DNA: TGCAGCGGGGGAGGAGGGGAAAGTGGGTATGGCTACACCTTC.

The chain carries TRBV10-3 and TRBJ2-1, with 10 bases that match TRBD2. Germline V gene lookup returns CDR1 ENHRY and CDR2 SYGVKD. Trimming at V came to 10 bases and at J to 5 bases, leaving 11 bases not matched to a gene. CDR3 size: 15 residues. The CDR3 sequence is CATGGSGGVNNEQFF. The CDR3, as DNA: TGTGCCACCGGAGGGAGCGGGGGGGTTAACAATGAGCAGTTCTTC.

The chain is built from TRBV5-1 and TRBJ2-5; TRBD2 aligns across 9 bases. The germline V gene has CDR1 SGHRS and CDR2 YFSETQ. The CDR3 spans 16 residues. After removal of 4 bases from V and 5 bases from J, the junction contained 12 bases not matched to a gene. In nucleotides, the CDR3 is TGCGCCAGCAGCCCAACCGGGACTAGCAAGAGGGAGACCCAGTACTTC. It specifies CASSPTGTSKRETQYF.

The rearrangement links TRBV9 to TRBJ2-3; perhaps TRBD2 as D (6 bases). The CDR3 is made up of 16 amino acids. The V and J ends lost 0 bases and 2 bases respectively, with 13 bases between them. Germline lookup yields CDR1 SGDLS and CDR2 YYNGEE. The CDR3 DNA is TGTGCCAGCAGCGTAGGGGCGGGAAGTAACACAGATACGCAGTATTTT. Protein product: CASSVGAGSNTDTQYF.

This clone came up a few times. This rearrangement joins TRBV6-5 to TRBJ2-2, with 10 bases fitting TRBD1. V was pared by 6 bases and J by 7 bases, with 5 bases of the junction left unmatched. The CDR3 has 14 residues. The germline gives CDR1 MNHEY, CDR2 SVGAGI. The CDR3 protein is CASRGTGAGGELFF. The DNA for the CDR3 is TGTGCCAGCAGGGGGACAGGGGCGGGCGGGGAGCTGTTTTTT.

This clone was counted a single time. This chain uses TRBV19 with TRBJ2-1; 9 positions match TRBD1. The CDR3 runs 16 residues. The ends lost 5 bases at V and 5 bases at J; junction bases unmatched: 10. CDR1 is LNHDA, CDR2 SQIVND, per germline (reference sequence). The CDR3 DNA sequence: TGTGCCAGTAGTGACCGACAGGGGGATAGGGACAATGAGCAGTTCTTC. It translates to CASSDRQGDRDNEQFF. Drawing the rest from reference TRBV19 and TRBJ2-1, the complete variable domain is DGGITQSPKYLFRKEGQNVTLSCEQNLNHDAMYWYRQDPGQGLRLIYYSQIVNDFQKGDIAEGYSVSREKKESFPLTVTSAQKNPTAFYLCASSDRQGDRDNEQFFGPGTRLTVL.

This rearrangement joins TRBV6-6 to TRBJ1-1; 9 bases are shared with TRBD1. J was trimmed by 4 bases and V by 6 bases; bases with no gene match: 6. The CDR3 consists of 14 residues. Germline lookup yields CDR1 MNHNY and CDR2 SVGAGI (reference sequence). The CDR3 nucleotides are TGTGCCAGCAGCCGGACAGGGGCGAGCACTGAAGCTTTCTTT. Its protein product is CASSRTGASTEAFF.

J is TRBJ1-2 and V is TRBV10-3; D gene uncertain. This CDR3 has 13 residues. Germline CDR1 and CDR2: ENHRY and SYGVKD. Trimming stripped 3 bases from V and 1 base from J, with 6 bases between. The CDR3 nucleotides read TGTGCCATCAGTGACTCCTTTAACTATGGCTACACCTTC. It codes for CAISDSFNYGYTF.

This chain connects TRBV6-5 to TRBJ1-3; TRBD1 is a possible D gene (5 bases). The CDR3 sequence is 16 residues long. Looked up from germline, CDR1 is MNHEY and CDR2 is SVGAGI. V lost 2 bases and J lost 2, with 13 bases in between. CDR3 sequence reads: CASSYTDTLAGNTIYF. Here the CDR3 DNA reads TGTGCCAGCAGTTACACGGACACGTTAGCTGGAAACACCATATATTTT.

This clone was found a few times. The gene calls are TRBV5-4 and TRBJ1-1; maybe TRBD1 (6 bases). Trimming shortened V by 4 bases and J by 0 bases, and 10 bases separated the two germline ends. Germline-derived CDR1 and CDR2 are SGHNT and YYREEE (reference sequence). The CDR3 totals 14 residues. The CDR3 DNA reads TGTGCCAGCAGCCCCGCAGGGGTGAACACTGAAGCTTTCTTT. Amino acid sequence: CASSPAGVNTEAFF.

This chain links TRBV15 with TRBJ1-2, with D possibly TRBD1 on 5 matching bases. This CDR3 is 13 amino acids long. Germline loops: CDR1 LNHNV, CDR2 YYDKDF (reference sequence). V gave up 6 bases and J gave up 3 bases, with 11 bases separating them. The chain's CDR3 is CATSRQKHYGYTF. CDR3 nucleotides: TGTGCCACCAGTAGACAGAAACACTATGGCTACACCTTC.